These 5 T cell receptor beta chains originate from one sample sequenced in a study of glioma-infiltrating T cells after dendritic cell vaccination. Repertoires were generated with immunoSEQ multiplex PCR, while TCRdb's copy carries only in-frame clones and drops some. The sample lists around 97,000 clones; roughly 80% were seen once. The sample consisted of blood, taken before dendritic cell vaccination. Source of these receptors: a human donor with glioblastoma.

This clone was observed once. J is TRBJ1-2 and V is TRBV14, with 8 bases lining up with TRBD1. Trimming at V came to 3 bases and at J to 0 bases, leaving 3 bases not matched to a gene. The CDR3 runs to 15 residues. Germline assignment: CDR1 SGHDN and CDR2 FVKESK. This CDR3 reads CASSHWTGTNYGYTF. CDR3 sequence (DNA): TGTGCCAGCAGCCATTGGACAGGGACTAACTATGGCTACACCTTC.

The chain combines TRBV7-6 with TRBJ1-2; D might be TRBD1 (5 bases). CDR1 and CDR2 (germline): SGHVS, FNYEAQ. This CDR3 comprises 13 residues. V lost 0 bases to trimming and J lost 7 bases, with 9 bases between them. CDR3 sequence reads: CASSLATGGGYTF. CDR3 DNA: TGTGCCAGCAGCTTAGCAACAGGTGGTGGCTACACCTTC.

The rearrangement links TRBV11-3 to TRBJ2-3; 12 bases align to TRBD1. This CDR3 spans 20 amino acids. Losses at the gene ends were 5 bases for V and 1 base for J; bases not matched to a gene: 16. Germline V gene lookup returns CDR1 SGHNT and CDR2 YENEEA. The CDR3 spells CASSPGTGGTLPLGTDTQYF. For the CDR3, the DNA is TGTGCCAGCAGCCCCGGGACAGGGGGCACCCTTCCCTTGGGCACAGATACGCAGTATTTT.

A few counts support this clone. CDR3 bases: TGTGCCAGCAGTTCAACAGGGGCCGGATCACCCCTCCACTTT. As protein: CASSSTGAGSPLHF. The genes are TRBV6-6 and TRBJ1-6, with 7 bases matching TRBD1. The CDR3 covers 14 residues. Trimming cost V 4 bases and J 10 bases; bases outside gene matches: 7. The germline V gene encodes CDR1 MNHNY and CDR2 SVGAGI (reference sequence).

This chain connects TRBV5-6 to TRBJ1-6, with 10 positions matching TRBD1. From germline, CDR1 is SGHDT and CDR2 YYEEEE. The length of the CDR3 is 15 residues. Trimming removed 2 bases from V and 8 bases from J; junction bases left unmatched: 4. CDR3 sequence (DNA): TGTGCCAGCAGCTTACCCGGGACAGGGGATTCACCCCTCCACTTT. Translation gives CASSLPGTGDSPLHF. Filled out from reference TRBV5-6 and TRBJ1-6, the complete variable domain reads DAGVTQSPTHLIKTRGQQVTLRCSPKSGHDTVSWYQQALGQGPQFIFQYYEEEERQRGNFPDRFSGHQFPNYSSELNVNALLLGDSALYLCASSLPGTGDSPLHFGNGTRLTVT.